The 26 T cell receptor beta chains reported below all come from one sample, sequenced in a study of T cell repertoires in cytomegalovirus infection. MiXCR, applied by TCRdb to the reads, yields one record per CDR3 protein. There are about 240,000 distinct CDR3 sequences in the sample; 9% to 15% occur only once, and 1.5% to 2% lies in the top ten. The specimen was PBMCs. These receptors were taken from a human donor in good health (CMV status not recorded). Some clones in this sample may be carry-over from other donors' samples.

With respect to this clonotype: A much bigger clone sits one base away, suggesting this may be a read error. The chain is built from TRBV12-3 or TRBV12-4 and TRBJ2-2; 13 nucleotides agree with TRBD2. The CDR3 length is 17 residues. Losses at the gene ends were 5 bases for V and 5 bases for J; bases not matched to a gene: 8. CDR3: CASSETSGGPGTGELFF. CDR3 nucleotides: TGTGCCAGCAGTGAGACTAGCGGGGGGCCGGGAACCGGGGAGCTGTTTTTT.

This clonotype was observed a few times. The V gene is TRBV11-2, the J gene TRBJ2-5; D perhaps matches TRBD1 (6 bases). The germline gives CDR1 SGHAT, CDR2 FQNNGV. The V end lost 2 bases, the J end lost 3 bases, and 16 bases lay between the germline ends. The CDR3 spans 16 residues. CDR3 in amino acids: CASSLREDRKEETQYF. The CDR3 nucleotides read TGTGCCAGCAGCTTACGAGAGGACAGAAAAGAAGAGACCCAGTACTTC.

In the case of this clonotype: Since a much larger clone is just one base distant, this may be a read error. This chain connects TRBV7-2 to TRBJ2-7; 10 nucleotides align to TRBD2. The germline V gene encodes CDR1 SGHTA and CDR2 FQGNSA. Unmatched junction bases numbered 9, after V lost 6 bases and J lost 4 bases. The CDR3 spans 15 residues. The CDR3 DNA reads TGTGCCAGCAGATTAATGGGACTAGCGTTGTACGAGCAGTACTTC. Amino acids: CASRLMGLALYEQYF. Full variable domain (outside the CDR3, taken from reference TRBV7-2 and TRBJ2-7): GAGVSQSPSNKVTEKGKDVELRCDPISGHTALYWYRQSLGQGLEFLIYFQGNSAPDKSGLPSDRFSAERTGGSVSTLTIQRTQQEDSAVYLCASRLMGLALYEQYFGPGTRLTVT.

There are a few counts of this clonotype. The chain couples TRBV28 to TRBJ1-3; TRBD1 matches at 9 bases. Trimming at V came to 6 bases and at J to 0 bases, leaving 9 bases not matched to a gene. Germline V gene lookup returns CDR1 MDHEN and CDR2 SYDVKM. This CDR3 region has 17 residues. The CDR3, as DNA: TGTGCCAGCAGATCCTGGACAGGGGTTATCTCTGGAAACACCATATATTTT. This sequence encodes CASRSWTGVISGNTIYF.

The chain employs TRBV11-2 and TRBJ2-1; a weak D match, TRBD2 (5 bases). Germline V gene lookup returns CDR1 SGHAT and CDR2 FQNNGV. Trimming stripped 5 bases from V and 0 bases from J, with 11 bases between. This CDR3 is 15 amino acids long. CDR3 bases: TGTGCCAGCAGCCAAAACGCGGGCTCCTACAATGAGCAGTTCTTC. It translates to CASSQNAGSYNEQFF.

This clonotype has a count of ten or more. The chain joins TRBV7-2 to TRBJ2-3; TRBD2 matches 12 bases. This CDR3 is built from 14 residues. CDR1 SGHTA and CDR2 FQGNSA come from the germline V gene. The ends lost 5 bases at V and 6 bases at J; junction bases unmatched: 3. The CDR3 DNA reads as TGTGCCAGCAGCATGGGACTAGCGGGCGATACGCAGTATTTT. Its protein is CASSMGLAGDTQYF.

The chain couples TRBV19 to TRBJ1-5; D is perhaps TRBD1 (5 bases). The CDR3 covers 14 residues. Germline V gene data show CDR1 as LNHDA and CDR2 as SQIVND (reference sequence). The V gene lost 6 bases and the J gene lost 3 bases, with 12 bases spanning the gap. CDR3 sequence reads: CASSMQGFNQPQHF. The CDR3 DNA sequence: TGTGCCAGTAGCATGCAGGGTTTCAATCAGCCCCAGCATTTT.

Here the CDR3 reads CASRWGGRNTEAFF. The CDR3 DNA follows: TGTGCCAGCCGCTGGGGAGGGAGGAACACTGAAGCTTTCTTT. This chain connects TRBV6-5 to TRBJ1-1; no reliable D call. This CDR3 comprises 14 residues. V lost 8 bases to trimming and J lost 1 base, with 14 bases between them. Germline CDR1 is MNHEY and CDR2 is SVGAGI.

This clonotype was seen at least ten times. The CDR3 DNA reads as TGTGCCAGCAGACTACTACAGGGGGCGAAGAACACTGAAGCTTTCTTT. Protein product: CASRLLQGAKNTEAFF. This rearrangement joins TRBV7-2 to TRBJ1-1, with TRBD1 identical over 9 bases. The CDR3 runs 16 residues. Trimming took 6 bases from V and 1 from J; bases not matched to a gene: 9. Germline CDR1 reads SGHTA; CDR2 reads FQGNSA.

The sample holds many counts of this clonotype. The V gene is TRBV19, the J gene TRBJ2-7; tentatively, D is TRBD1 (6 bases). Per the germline V gene, CDR1 is LNHDA and CDR2 is SQIVND (reference sequence). V was trimmed by 8 bases and J by 2 bases, leaving 22 bases between them. The CDR3 has 16 residues. The CDR3 protein is CASRIPGTRGAYEQYF. The DNA of the CDR3 is TGTGCCAGTCGAATTCCCGGGACACGAGGGGCCTACGAGCAGTACTTC.

This clonotype was recorded a few times. The chain recombines TRBV7-3 with TRBJ2-1, with TRBD2 as a possible D gene (7 bases). Germline V CDR1 and CDR2: SGHTA, FQGTGA. Trimming removed 4 bases at V and 9 bases at J, with 22 bases between. The CDR3 totals 16 residues. CDR3 sequence: CASSSPEGGGGGEQFF. CDR3 DNA sequence: TGTGCCAGCAGCTCCCCTGAGGGGGGGGGGGGAGGTGAGCAGTTCTTC.

In its sample, this clonotype was seen many times. The CDR3 nucleotides read TGTGCCAGCAGTGACAGGGGTGGAGTTGAAAAACTGTTTTTT. This sequence encodes CASSDRGGVEKLFF. V usage is TRBV6-1 and J usage is TRBJ1-4; D may be TRBD1 (6 bases). CDR3 size: 14 residues. The germline CDR1 and CDR2 sequences are MNHNS and SASEGT. V lost 3 bases and J lost 7, with 12 bases in between.

The chain couples TRBV20-1 to TRBJ1-5; no clear D. From germline, CDR1 is DFQATT and CDR2 SNEGSKA (reference sequence). The CDR3 is made up of 13 amino acids. Trimming left V 0 bases short and J 7 bases short, with 10 bases between. The CDR3 sequence: CSARDQGNQPQHF. The CDR3 region has the DNA TGCAGTGCTAGAGATCAAGGGAACCAGCCCCAGCATTTT.

The chain joins TRBV18 to TRBJ1-1; D unclear. Germline values: CDR1 KGHSH, CDR2 LQKENI. Trimming took off 2 bases at V and 3 bases at J, with 22 bases between the two ends. The CDR3 runs to 18 residues. The DNA for the CDR3 is TGTGCCAGCTCACCATACCAAGGCAGCTCAGTAAGAGACACTGAAGCTTTCTTT. Translation: CASSPYQGSSVRDTEAFF.

J is TRBJ1-2 and V is TRBV29-1; TRBD1 is a possible D gene (5 bases). Trimming cost V 7 bases and J 5 bases, with 14 bases left between them. CDR3 size: 12 residues. The germline gives CDR1 SQVTM, CDR2 ANQGSEA. As DNA, the CDR3 is TGCAGCGACCGGGGGGAGGATTATGGCTACACCTTC. Translated, it gives CSDRGEDYGYTF. Complete variable domain (other parts from reference TRBV29-1 and TRBJ1-2): SAVISQKPSRDICQRGTSLTIQCQVDSQVTMMFWYRQQPGQSLTLIATANQGSEATYESGFVIDKFPISRPNLTFSTLTVSNMSPEDSSIYLCSDRGEDYGYTFGSGTRLTVV.

The chain combines TRBV19 with TRBJ1-2; D is uncertain. V lost 3 bases and J lost 4, with 9 bases in between. CDR1 is LNHDA and CDR2 is SQIVND in the germline V gene (reference sequence). The CDR3 covers 13 residues. CDR3 sequence reads: CASSMERRYGYTF. CDR3 nucleotide sequence: TGTGCCAGTAGTATGGAACGGCGCTATGGCTACACCTTC.

The sample holds many counts of this clonotype. The rearrangement joins TRBV12-3 or TRBV12-4 to TRBJ1-2; 7 nucleotides line up with TRBD1. The V gene end was trimmed by 6 bases and the J gene end by 5 bases; junction bases not matched to a gene: 9. CDR3 length: 14 residues. CDR3 residues: CASSHGTASYGYTF. CDR3 nucleotides: TGTGCCAGCAGCCATGGGACAGCTTCTTATGGCTACACCTTC.

This clonotype was seen a handful of times. The chain is built from TRBV10-3 and TRBJ2-1, with 7 bases that match TRBD2. The germline gives CDR1 ENHRY, CDR2 SYGVKD. Trimming at V came to 0 bases and at J to 3 bases, leaving 2 bases not matched to a gene. The CDR3 length is 15 residues. This CDR3 is CAISESGGDYNEQFF. CDR3 sequence (DNA): TGTGCCATCAGTGAGTCGGGGGGGGACTACAATGAGCAGTTCTTC.

The chain is built from TRBV20-1 and TRBJ2-2; D is ambiguous. The CDR3 loop spans 12 amino acids. CDR1 is DFQATT, CDR2 SNEGSKA, per germline (reference sequence). The DNA of the CDR3 is TGCGGGTCGGCGAAGACGGCCGGGGAGCTGTTTTTT. Its protein product is CGSAKTAGELFF.

In this sample, this clonotype turned up many times. This sequence joins TRBV6-5 and TRBJ1-1; 9 nucleotides agree with TRBD1. This CDR3 comprises 16 residues. V shed 0 bases, J shed 4 bases, and the junction held 6 bases outside the gene matches. From germline, CDR1 is MNHEY and CDR2 SVGAGI. The CDR3 DNA follows: TGTGCCAGCAGTTACTCCTTGGACAGGGGAAGCACTGAAGCTTTCTTT. It translates to CASSYSLDRGSTEAFF.

This clonotype was detected many times. The CDR3: CSVDGPRRGYTF. The CDR3 bases are TGCAGCGTTGACGGTCCCCGTCGGGGCTACACCTTC. The chain has TRBV29-1 and TRBJ1-2, with D unresolved. Germline CDR1 is SQVTM and CDR2 is ANQGSEA. Trimming cost V 3 bases and J 8 bases, with 13 bases left between them. This CDR3 is built from 12 residues.

This clonotype was found a few times. The rearrangement uses TRBV27 and TRBJ2-7, with a weak D call TRBD2 (5 bases). V shed 0 bases and J shed 3 bases, with 9 bases lying between them. The CDR3 loop spans 14 amino acids. Germline V CDR1 and CDR2: MNHEY, SMNVEV (reference sequence). This CDR3 is CASSLSERVYEQYF. The CDR3, as DNA: TGTGCCAGCAGTTTATCAGAGAGGGTCTACGAGCAGTACTTC.

J is TRBJ2-5 and V is TRBV20-1; maybe TRBD1 (7 bases). The CDR3 totals 15 residues. Trimming removed 3 bases from V and 5 bases from J, with 19 bases in between. CDR1 DFQATT and CDR2 SNEGSKA come from the germline V gene (reference sequence). CDR3 protein: CSASGARGLAETQYF. CDR3 sequence (DNA): TGCAGTGCTAGCGGTGCGAGGGGGCTAGCGGAGACCCAGTACTTC.

For this clonotype: A much larger clonotype is one base distant, so this may be a read error. The chain couples TRBV4-3 to TRBJ1-2, with 10 bases aligning to TRBD1. The length of the CDR3 is 15 residues. Germline V gene sequence: CDR1 LGHNA, CDR2 YSLEER. This CDR3 is CASRQAIGTGDGYTF. CDR3 DNA sequence: TGCGCCAGCAGACAAGCTATCGGGACAGGGGACGGCTACACCTTC.

This clonotype was counted ten times or more. V gene TRBV7-2 combines with J gene TRBJ2-2; D is perhaps TRBD2 (6 bases). Germline CDR1 and CDR2: SGHTA and FQGNSA. The CDR3 is 14 amino acids. The V and J ends lost 7 bases and 3 bases respectively, with 12 bases between them. This CDR3 is CASTLGLYTGELFF. CDR3 nucleotides: TGTGCCAGCACCCTGGGACTTTACACCGGGGAGCTGTTTTTT.

This clonotype was seen ten or more times. The CDR3 DNA is TGTGCCAGCAGCCAAGAGCCGGGTGCATCCTACGAGCAGTACTTC. This translates into CASSQEPGASYEQYF. The V and J genes are TRBV14 and TRBJ2-7; D gene unclear. This CDR3 spans 15 amino acids. V gave up 0 bases and J gave up 1 base, with 10 bases separating them. Germline V gene lookup returns CDR1 SGHDN and CDR2 FVKESK.